One and the same sample provided the 19 T cell receptor beta chains below, sequenced in a study of blood T cells in healthy people across ages. It was with a sample-barcoded 5' primer and a J-beta primer mix that a second PCR of roughly 7 to 12 cycles was run. TCRdb independently ran MiXCR on the 5' RACE reads; one entry per CDR3 protein. The data show about 1.5 million distinct CDR3 sequences, roughly 40% seen once. The source material was blood. The source of these receptors is a woman aged 18-29 years in good health.

There are a few counts of this clonotype. The rearrangement links TRBV6-5 to TRBJ2-3; D possibly uses TRBD1 or TRBD2 (5 bases each). Trimming stripped 3 bases from V and 1 base from J, with 11 bases between. CDR3 length: 15 residues. Germline loops: CDR1 MNHEY, CDR2 SVGAGI. As DNA, the CDR3 is TGTGCCAGCAGTTATTTGGGGACGGGCACAGATACGCAGTATTTT. This translates into CASSYLGTGTDTQYF.

This clonotype appeared a few times. V usage is TRBV6-2 or TRBV6-3 and J usage is TRBJ2-2; D is uncertain. CDR1 and CDR2 (germline): MNHEY, SVGEGT. The CDR3 sequence is 15 residues long. V lost 7 bases, J lost 3 bases, and 15 bases lay in between. CDR3 in amino acids: CASTTTNRYTGELFF. The CDR3 bases are TGTGCCAGCACCACAACTAATAGGTACACCGGGGAGCTGTTTTTT.

The CDR3 loop reads CASSSQSAVQETQYF. CDR3 bases: TGCGCCAGCAGCTCCCAAAGCGCAGTCCAAGAGACCCAGTACTTC. This chain uses TRBV5-1 with TRBJ2-5; D not resolved. Looked up from germline, CDR1 is SGHRS and CDR2 is YFSETQ. Trimming took off 3 bases at V and 1 base at J, with 13 bases between the two ends. This CDR3 region has 15 residues. The whole variable domain, remainder taken from reference TRBV5-1 and TRBJ2-5, is KAGVTQTPRYLIKTRGQQVTLSCSPISGHRSVSWYQQTPGQGLQFLFEYFSETQRNKGNFPGRFSGRQFSNSRSEMNVSTLELGDSALYLCASSSQSAVQETQYFGPGTRLLVL.

This clonotype was seen only a few times. The rearrangement uses TRBV9 and TRBJ2-5; TRBD1 or TRBD2 may be the D gene (5 bases each). Trimming shortened V by 3 bases and J by 4 bases, and 13 bases separated the two germline ends. CDR1 SGDLS and CDR2 YYNGEE come from the germline V gene. This CDR3 is built from 14 residues. Written as DNA, the CDR3 is TGTGCCAGCAGCGCGCAGGGAGTCGGAGAGACCCAGTACTTC. Protein product: CASSAQGVGETQYF. Together with reference TRBV9 and TRBJ2-5, the CDR3 gives the full variable domain: DSGVTQTPKHLITATGQRVTLRCSPRSGDLSVYWYQQSLDQGLQFLIQYYNGEERAKGNILERFSAQQFPDLHSELNLSSLELGDSALYFCASSAQGVGETQYFGPGTRLLVL.

The chain is built from TRBV7-2 and TRBJ1-5; no firm D call. The germline V gene encodes CDR1 SGHTA and CDR2 FQGNSA. The CDR3 has 15 amino acids. V lost 1 base, J lost 6 bases, and 13 bases lay in between. The CDR3 reads CASSLEKASVQPQHF. Written as DNA, the CDR3 is TGTGCCAGCAGCTTAGAGAAAGCGTCAGTTCAGCCCCAGCATTTT.

V usage is TRBV28 and J usage is TRBJ1-5; TRBD1 aligns across 7 bases. The germline V gene encodes CDR1 MDHEN and CDR2 SYDVKM. V shed 8 bases and J 0 bases; nucleotides not matched to a gene: 13. CDR3 length: 17 residues. The CDR3 bases are TGTGCCAGCTATTGGGGGGCAGGGGGGTATAGCAATCAGCCCCAGCATTTT. Protein product: CASYWGAGGYSNQPQHF. Complete variable domain (other parts from reference TRBV28 and TRBJ1-5): DVKVTQSSRYLVKRTGEKVFLECVQDMDHENMFWYRQDPGLGLRLIYFSYDVKMKEKGDIPEGYSVSREKKERFSLILESASTNQTSMYLCASYWGAGGYSNQPQHFGDGTRLSIL.

This clonotype was seen just once. This chain connects TRBV20-1 to TRBJ1-5, with no clear D. The germline gives CDR1 DFQATT, CDR2 SNEGSKA (reference sequence). This CDR3 contains 13 residues. V dropped 0 bases and J dropped 10 bases, with 13 bases sitting between them. CDR3 DNA: TGCAGTGCTAGAGATCCGTCGGGTAATCCCCAGCATTTT. Encoded protein: CSARDPSGNPQHF.

Only a few counts were recorded for this clonotype. The chain recombines TRBV20-1 with TRBJ2-5, with 8 nucleotides matching TRBD2. CDR1 DFQATT and CDR2 SNEGSKA come from the germline V gene (reference sequence). The CDR3 covers 16 residues. Unmatched junction bases numbered 11, after V lost 2 bases and J lost 3 bases. DNA of the CDR3: TGCAGTGCTAGATCCCGCGCGGGACTAGGTGAAGAGACCCAGTACTTC. This translates into CSARSRAGLGEETQYF.

This clonotype was picked up a small number of times. V usage is TRBV27 and J usage is TRBJ2-7; possibly TRBD2 for D (6 bases). V shed 6 bases and J shed 3 bases, with 18 bases lying between them. CDR1 and CDR2 from the germline V gene are MNHEY and SMNVEV (reference sequence). CDR3 size: 15 residues. The CDR3 bases are TGTGCCAGCAGCCCCGGGATCGGGACTCACTACGAGCAGTACTTC. Translation: CASSPGIGTHYEQYF.

This clonotype has at least ten counts. One end of the junction varies from germline; a read error may be responsible. This chain uses TRBV3-1 with TRBJ2-7; no clear D. This CDR3 contains 14 residues. CDR1 and CDR2 from the germline V gene are LGHDT and YNNKEL (reference sequence). CDR3 sequence reads: CASSQRGSSYEQYF. The CDR3 DNA reads as TGCGCCAGCAGCCAACGCGGATCCTCCTACGAGCAGTACTTC.

The CDR3, as DNA: TGTGCCAGCAGTTACGGCCGGAACTCTGGGGCCAACGTCCTGACTTTC. This encodes CASSYGRNSGANVLTF. V gene TRBV6-5 combines with J gene TRBJ2-6; the D is unclear. Germline values: CDR1 MNHEY, CDR2 SVGAGI. The CDR3 spans 16 residues. V lost 2 bases and J lost 0, with 8 bases in between.

The chain joins TRBV24-1 to TRBJ2-1, with 7 bases matching TRBD1. After removal of 11 bases from V and 7 bases from J, the junction contained 10 bases not matched to a gene. The CDR3 has 13 residues. Germline V gene data show CDR1 as KGHDR and CDR2 as SFDVKD. For the CDR3, the DNA is TGTGCCATCGGACAGGATCCCTGGAATGAGCAGTTCTTC. This codes for CAIGQDPWNEQFF.

V usage is TRBV3-1 and J usage is TRBJ2-7; 8 bases are a match to TRBD1. The V segment lost 1 base and the J segment 2 bases; nucleotides outside the gene matches: 4. The CDR3 consists of 15 residues. CDR1 and CDR2 (germline): LGHDT, YNNKEL (reference sequence). This CDR3 is CASSQGETGAYEQYF. As DNA, the CDR3 is TGTGCCAGCAGCCAAGGAGAGACAGGGGCCTACGAGCAGTACTTC.

This clonotype turned up a few times. The V gene is TRBV6-6, the J gene TRBJ2-7, with D perhaps matching TRBD1 or TRBD2 (5 bases each). Germline V gene data show CDR1 as MNHNY and CDR2 as SVGAGI (reference sequence). The CDR3 loop spans 13 amino acids. V dropped 6 bases and J dropped 6 bases, with 15 bases sitting between them. The CDR3: CASSPGALGEQYF. The CDR3 DNA is TGTGCCAGCAGCCCCGGGGCTCTAGGCGAGCAGTACTTC.

This rearrangement joins TRBV28 to TRBJ1-1; a weak D match, TRBD1 (6 bases). This CDR3 comprises 13 residues. Germline V CDR1 and CDR2: MDHEN, SYDVKM. With 5 bases removed from V and 6 bases from J, the gap between germline ends came to 13 bases. This CDR3 reads CASSRGQSPEAFF. CDR3 in DNA: TGTGCCAGCAGTCGCGGACAGTCTCCTGAAGCTTTCTTT.

Comments on this clonotype: A much more abundant neighbour one base away suggests this may be a read error. The chain links TRBV4-1 to TRBJ1-2; D not certain. Germline V lookup: CDR1 MGHRA, CDR2 YSYEKL. This CDR3 contains 18 residues. CDR3 in DNA: TGCGCCAGCAGCCTGACCTTTTCTGGTCAGACGACTAACCATGGCTACACCTTC. The encoded protein is CASSLTFSGQTTNHGYTF.

This clonotype appeared many times. The chain employs TRBV29-1 and TRBJ2-3; 9 bases are shared with TRBD2. Germline loops: CDR1 SQVTM, CDR2 ANQGSEA. V was pared by 7 bases and J by 2 bases, with 7 bases of the junction left unmatched. The CDR3 length is 14 residues. The CDR3 DNA is TGCAGCGCCGATAGCGGGGGTGACACAGATACGCAGTATTTT. This translates into CSADSGGDTDTQYF.

With respect to this clonotype: Sequence at one end of the junction differs from germline and may be a read error. Here the CDR3 reads CASSAGDYSNRPQHF. The CDR3 DNA follows: TGCGCCAGCAGTGCGGGCGACTATAGCAATCGGCCCCAGCATTTT. J is TRBJ1-5 and V is TRBV10-2; D is ambiguous. The germline gives CDR1 WSHSY, CDR2 SAAADI. The CDR3 covers 15 residues.

This clonotype was recorded only once. The chain links TRBV30 to TRBJ2-6; D remains unclear. The CDR3 spans 15 residues. V shed 0 bases and J shed 4 bases, with 10 bases lying between them. Germline loops: CDR1 GTSNPN, CDR2 SVGIG (reference sequence). The CDR3 bases are TGTGCCTGGAGTGTACAGCTCGGCGGGGCCAACGTCCTGACTTTC. This sequence encodes CAWSVQLGGANVLTF. The full variable domain, completed using reference TRBV30 and TRBJ2-6, is SQTIHQWPATLVQPVGSPLSLECTVEGTSNPNLYWYRQAAGRGLQLLFYSVGIGQISSEVPQNLSASRPQDRQFILSSKKLLLSDSGFYLCAWSVQLGGANVLTFGAGSRLTVL.